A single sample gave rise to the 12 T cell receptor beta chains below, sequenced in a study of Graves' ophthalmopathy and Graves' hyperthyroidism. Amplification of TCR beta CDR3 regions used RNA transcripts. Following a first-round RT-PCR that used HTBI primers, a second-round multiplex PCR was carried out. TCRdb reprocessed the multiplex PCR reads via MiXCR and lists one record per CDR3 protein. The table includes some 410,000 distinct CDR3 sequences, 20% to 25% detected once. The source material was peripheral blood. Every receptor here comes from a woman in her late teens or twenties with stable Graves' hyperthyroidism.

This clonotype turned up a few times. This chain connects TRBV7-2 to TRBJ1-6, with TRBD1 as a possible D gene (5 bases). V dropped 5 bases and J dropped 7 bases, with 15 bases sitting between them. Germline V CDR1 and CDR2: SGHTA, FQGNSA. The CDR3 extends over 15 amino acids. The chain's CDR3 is CASSPYRILNSPLHF. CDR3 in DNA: TGTGCCAGCAGCCCCTACAGGATTTTAAATTCACCCCTCCACTTT.

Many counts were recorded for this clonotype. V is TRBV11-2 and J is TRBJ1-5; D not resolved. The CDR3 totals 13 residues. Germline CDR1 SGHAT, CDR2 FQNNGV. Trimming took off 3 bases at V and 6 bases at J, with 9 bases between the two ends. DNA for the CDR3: TGTGCCAGCAGCTTCGGGTTCGCTCAGCCCCAGCATTTT. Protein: CASSFGFAQPQHF.

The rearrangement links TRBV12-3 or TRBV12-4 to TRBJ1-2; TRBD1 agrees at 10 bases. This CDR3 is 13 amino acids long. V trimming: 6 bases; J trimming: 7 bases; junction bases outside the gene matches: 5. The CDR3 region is CASRDRGGGGYTF. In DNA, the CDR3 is TGTGCCAGCAGGGACAGGGGGGGCGGTGGCTACACCTTC.

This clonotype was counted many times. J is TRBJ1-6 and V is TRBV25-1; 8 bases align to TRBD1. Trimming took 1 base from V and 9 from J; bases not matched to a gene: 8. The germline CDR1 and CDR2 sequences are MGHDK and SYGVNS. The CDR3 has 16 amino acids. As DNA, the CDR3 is TGTGCCAGCAGTGAATTTATCCAGGGGGCAATTTCACCCCTCCACTTT. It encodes CASSEFIQGAISPLHF.

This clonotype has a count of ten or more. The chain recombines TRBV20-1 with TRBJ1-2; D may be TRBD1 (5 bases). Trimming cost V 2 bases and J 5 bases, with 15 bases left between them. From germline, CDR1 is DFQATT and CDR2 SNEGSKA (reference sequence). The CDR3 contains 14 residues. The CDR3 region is CSARIRDLGYGYTF. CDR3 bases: TGCAGTGCTAGAATTAGGGACTTGGGGTATGGCTACACCTTC.

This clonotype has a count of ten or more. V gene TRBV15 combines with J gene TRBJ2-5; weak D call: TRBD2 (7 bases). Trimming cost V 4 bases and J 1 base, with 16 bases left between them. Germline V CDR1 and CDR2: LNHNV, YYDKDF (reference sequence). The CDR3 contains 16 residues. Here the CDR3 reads CATSKPGGPSQETQYF. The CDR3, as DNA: TGTGCCACCAGCAAGCCCGGGGGGCCGTCCCAAGAGACCCAGTACTTC.

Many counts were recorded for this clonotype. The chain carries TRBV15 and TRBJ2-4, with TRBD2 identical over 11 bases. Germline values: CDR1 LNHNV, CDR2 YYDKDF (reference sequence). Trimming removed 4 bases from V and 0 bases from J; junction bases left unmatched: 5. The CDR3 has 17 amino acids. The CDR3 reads CATSTGLAEIAKNIQYF. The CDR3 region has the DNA TGTGCCACCAGCACGGGACTAGCGGAGATAGCCAAAAACATTCAGTACTTC.

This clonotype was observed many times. The CDR3 is CASSYLNSGGAFF. Here the CDR3 DNA reads TGTGCCAGCAGTTACTTAAATTCAGGGGGAGCTTTCTTT. This chain connects TRBV6-5 to TRBJ1-1; 7 positions match TRBD1. The CDR3 length is 13 residues. After removal of 1 base from V and 10 bases from J, the junction contained 6 bases not matched to a gene. Germline CDR1 is MNHEY and CDR2 is SVGAGI.

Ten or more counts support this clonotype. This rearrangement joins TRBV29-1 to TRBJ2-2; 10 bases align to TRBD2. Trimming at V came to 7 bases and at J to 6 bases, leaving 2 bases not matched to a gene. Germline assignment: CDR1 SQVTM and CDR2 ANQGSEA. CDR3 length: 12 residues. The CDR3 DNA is TGCAGCGCAGGACTAGCGGCCGGGGAGCTGTTTTTT. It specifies CSAGLAAGELFF.

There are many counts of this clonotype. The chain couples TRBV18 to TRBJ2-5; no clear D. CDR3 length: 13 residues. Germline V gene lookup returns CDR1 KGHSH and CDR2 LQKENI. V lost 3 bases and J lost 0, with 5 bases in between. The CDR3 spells CASSPADQETQYF. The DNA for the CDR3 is TGTGCCAGCTCACCGGCGGACCAAGAGACCCAGTACTTC.

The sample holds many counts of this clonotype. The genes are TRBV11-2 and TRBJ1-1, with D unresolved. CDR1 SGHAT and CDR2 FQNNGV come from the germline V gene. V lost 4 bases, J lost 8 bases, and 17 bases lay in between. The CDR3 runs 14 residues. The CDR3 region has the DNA TGTGCCAGCAGCTGGGTTCTAGGAGGCACCGAAGCTTTCTTT. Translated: CASSWVLGGTEAFF.

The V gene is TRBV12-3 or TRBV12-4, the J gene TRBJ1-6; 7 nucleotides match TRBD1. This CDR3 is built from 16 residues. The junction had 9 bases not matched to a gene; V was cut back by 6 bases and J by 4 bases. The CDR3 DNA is TGTGCCAGCAGCCAAGACAGGGACCTTTATAATTCACCCCTCCACTTT. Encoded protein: CASSQDRDLYNSPLHF.